This T cell receptor (beta chain) was documented in a study of T cell repertoires in cytomegalovirus infection. The overall study: The authors relied on CMV epitopes, both recently identified HLA-C-restricted and well-studied HLA-B-restricted.

Points on this clonotype: The antigen is unknown.

From the reads, TCRdb called clonotypes with MiXCR, one entry per CDR3 protein. The sample lists around 900,000 distinct CDR3 sequences, around 32% occurring once. The receptor was derived from a human donor in good health (CMV status not recorded). Some clones in this sample may be carry-over from other donors' samples. This specimen was cultured CD8+ T cells from PBMCs, taken from culture after CMV antigen stimulation.

The CDR3 protein is CASSEEVRAGYEQYF. CDR3 nucleotides: TGTGCCAGCAGTGAAGAAGTGCGGGCCGGGTACGAGCAGTACTTC. The V call is TRBV2, the J call TRBJ2-7, with D possibly matching TRBD2 (5 bases). Germline V gene data show CDR1 as SNHLY and CDR2 as FYNNEI. V shed 1 base and J shed 4 bases, with 14 bases lying between them. The CDR3 has 15 residues. The full variable domain, with the rest looked up from reference TRBV2 and TRBJ2-7, is EPEVTQTPSHQVTQMGQEVILRCVPISNHLYFYWYRQILGQKVEFLVSFYNNEISEKSEIFDDQFSVERPDGSNFTLKIRSTKLEDSAMYFCASSEEVRAGYEQYFGPGTRLTVT.